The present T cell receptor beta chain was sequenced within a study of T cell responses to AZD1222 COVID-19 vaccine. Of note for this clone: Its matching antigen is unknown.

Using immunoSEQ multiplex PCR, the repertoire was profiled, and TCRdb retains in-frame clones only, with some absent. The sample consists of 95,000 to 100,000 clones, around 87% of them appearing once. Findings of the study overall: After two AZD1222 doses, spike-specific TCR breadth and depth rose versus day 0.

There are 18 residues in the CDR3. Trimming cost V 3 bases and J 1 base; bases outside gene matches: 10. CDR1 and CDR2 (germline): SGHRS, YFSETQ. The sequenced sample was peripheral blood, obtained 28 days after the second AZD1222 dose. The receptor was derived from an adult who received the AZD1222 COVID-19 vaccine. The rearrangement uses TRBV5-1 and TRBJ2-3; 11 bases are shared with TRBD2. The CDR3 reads CASSSNPALAGGTDTQYF. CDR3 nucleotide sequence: TGCGCCAGCAGCTCGAACCCAGCACTAGCGGGAGGCACAGATACGCAGTATTTT.